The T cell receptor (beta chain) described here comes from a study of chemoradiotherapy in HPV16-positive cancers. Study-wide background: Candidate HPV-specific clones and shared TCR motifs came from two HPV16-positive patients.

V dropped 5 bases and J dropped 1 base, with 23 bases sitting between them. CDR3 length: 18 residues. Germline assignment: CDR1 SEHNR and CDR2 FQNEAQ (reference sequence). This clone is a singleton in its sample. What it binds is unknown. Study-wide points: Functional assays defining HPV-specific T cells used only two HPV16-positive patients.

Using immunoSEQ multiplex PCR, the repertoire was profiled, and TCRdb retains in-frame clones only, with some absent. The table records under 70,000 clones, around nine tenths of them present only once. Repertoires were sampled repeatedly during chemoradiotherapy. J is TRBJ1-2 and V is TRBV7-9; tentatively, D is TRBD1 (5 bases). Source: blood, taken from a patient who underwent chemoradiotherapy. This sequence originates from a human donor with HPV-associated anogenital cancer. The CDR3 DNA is TGTGCCAGCAGCCAAGGAGAGCAGGGAGAGGGGTTTAACTATGGCTACACCTTC. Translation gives CASSQGEQGEGFNYGYTF.